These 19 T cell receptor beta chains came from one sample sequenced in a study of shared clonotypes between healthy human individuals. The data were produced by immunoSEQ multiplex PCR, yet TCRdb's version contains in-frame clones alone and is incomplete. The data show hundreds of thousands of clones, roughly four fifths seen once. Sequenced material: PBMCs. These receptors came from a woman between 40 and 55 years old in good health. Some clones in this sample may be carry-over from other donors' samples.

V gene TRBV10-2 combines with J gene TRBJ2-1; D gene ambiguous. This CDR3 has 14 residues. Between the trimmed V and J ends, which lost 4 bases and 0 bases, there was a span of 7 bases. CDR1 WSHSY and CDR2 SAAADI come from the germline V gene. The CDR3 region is CASSAVSSYNEQFF. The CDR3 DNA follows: TGCGCCAGCAGTGCCGTAAGCTCCTACAATGAGCAGTTCTTC.

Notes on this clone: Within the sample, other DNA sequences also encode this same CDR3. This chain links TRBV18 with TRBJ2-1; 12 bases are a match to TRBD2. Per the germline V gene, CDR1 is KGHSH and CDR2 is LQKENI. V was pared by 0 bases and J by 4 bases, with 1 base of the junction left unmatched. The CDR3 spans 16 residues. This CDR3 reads CASSPPGTSGYNEQFF. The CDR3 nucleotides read TGTGCCAGCTCACCACCGGGGACTAGCGGGTACAATGAGCAGTTCTTC.

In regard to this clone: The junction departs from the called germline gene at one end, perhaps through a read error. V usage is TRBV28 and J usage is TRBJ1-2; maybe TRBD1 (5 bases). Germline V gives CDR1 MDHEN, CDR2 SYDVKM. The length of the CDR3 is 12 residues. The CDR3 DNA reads TGTGCCATCCGGGGGGGGGACTATGGCCACACCTTC. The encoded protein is CAIRGGDYGHTF.

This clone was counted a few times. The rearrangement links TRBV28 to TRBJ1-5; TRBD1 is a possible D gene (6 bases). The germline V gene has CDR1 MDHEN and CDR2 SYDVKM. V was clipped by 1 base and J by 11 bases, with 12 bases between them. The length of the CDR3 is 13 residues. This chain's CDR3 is CASSLSDRWTQHF. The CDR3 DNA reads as TGTGCCAGCAGTTTATCGGACAGATGGACCCAGCATTTT.

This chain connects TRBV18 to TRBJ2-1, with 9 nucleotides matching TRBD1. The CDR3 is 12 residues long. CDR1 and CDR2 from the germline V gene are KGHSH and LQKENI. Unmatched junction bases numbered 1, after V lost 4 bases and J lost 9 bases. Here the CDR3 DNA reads TGTGCCAGCTCACGGGGACAGGGTGAGCAGTTCTTC. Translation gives CASSRGQGEQFF.

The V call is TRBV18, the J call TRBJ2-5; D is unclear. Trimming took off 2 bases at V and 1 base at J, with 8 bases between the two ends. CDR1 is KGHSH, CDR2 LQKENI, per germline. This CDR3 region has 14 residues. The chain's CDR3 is CASSPTQIQETQYF. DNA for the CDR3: TGTGCCAGCTCACCAACCCAAATCCAAGAGACCCAGTACTTC.

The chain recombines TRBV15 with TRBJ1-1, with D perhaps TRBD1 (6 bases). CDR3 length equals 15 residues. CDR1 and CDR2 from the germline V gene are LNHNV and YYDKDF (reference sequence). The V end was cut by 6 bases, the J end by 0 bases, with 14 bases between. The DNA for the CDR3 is TGTGCCACCAGAGGGGGGGCGGGAATGAACACTGAAGCTTTCTTT. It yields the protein CATRGGAGMNTEAFF.

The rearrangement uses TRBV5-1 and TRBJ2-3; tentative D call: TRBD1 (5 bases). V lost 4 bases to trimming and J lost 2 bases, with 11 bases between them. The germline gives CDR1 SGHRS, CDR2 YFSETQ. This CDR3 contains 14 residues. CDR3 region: CASSRQLDTDTQYF. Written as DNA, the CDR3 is TGCGCCAGCAGCCGACAGCTCGACACAGATACGCAGTATTTT.

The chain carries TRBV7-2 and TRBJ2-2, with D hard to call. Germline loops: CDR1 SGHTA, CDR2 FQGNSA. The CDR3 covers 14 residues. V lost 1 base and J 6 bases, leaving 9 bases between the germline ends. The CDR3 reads CASSLVTSAGELFF. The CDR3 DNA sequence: TGTGCCAGCAGCTTAGTAACCAGCGCCGGGGAGCTGTTTTTT.

In DNA, the CDR3 is TGTGCCAGCACCCCGACAGGGGGAGGCCACGAGCAGTACTTC. Amino acid sequence: CASTPTGGGHEQYF. This chain connects TRBV6-1 to TRBJ2-7, with 9 positions matching TRBD1. Germline loops: CDR1 MNHNS, CDR2 SASEGT. CDR3 length equals 14 residues. V shed 7 bases, J shed 5 bases, and the junction held 9 bases outside the gene matches.

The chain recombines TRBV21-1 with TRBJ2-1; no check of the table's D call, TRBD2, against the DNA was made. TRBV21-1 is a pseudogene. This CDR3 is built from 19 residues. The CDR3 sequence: CASSKAGVSGRVHYNEQFF. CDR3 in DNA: TGTGCCAGCAGCAAAGCGGGGGTTAGCGGGAGAGTCCACTACAATGAGCAGTTCTTC.

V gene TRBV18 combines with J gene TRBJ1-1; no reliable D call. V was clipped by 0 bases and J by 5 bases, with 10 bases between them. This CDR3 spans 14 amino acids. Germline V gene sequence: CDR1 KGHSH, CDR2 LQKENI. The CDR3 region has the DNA TGTGCCAGCTCACCACCCCGGGAAGCGACTGAAGCTTTCTTT. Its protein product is CASSPPREATEAFF.

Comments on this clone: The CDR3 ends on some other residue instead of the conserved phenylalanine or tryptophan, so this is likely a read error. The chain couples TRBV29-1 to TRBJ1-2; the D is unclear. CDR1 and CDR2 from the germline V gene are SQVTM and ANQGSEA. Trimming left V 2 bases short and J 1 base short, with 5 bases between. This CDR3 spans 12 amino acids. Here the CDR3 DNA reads TGCAGCGTTGAATACCATAACTATGGCTACACCCTC. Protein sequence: CSVEYHNYGYTL.

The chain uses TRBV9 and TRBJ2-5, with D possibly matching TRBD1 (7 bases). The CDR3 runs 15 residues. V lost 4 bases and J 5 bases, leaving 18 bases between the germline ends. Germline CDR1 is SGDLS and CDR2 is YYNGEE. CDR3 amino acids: CASSPRGASRETQYF. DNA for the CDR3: TGTGCCAGCAGCCCCAGGGGGGCTAGCCGGGAGACCCAGTACTTC.

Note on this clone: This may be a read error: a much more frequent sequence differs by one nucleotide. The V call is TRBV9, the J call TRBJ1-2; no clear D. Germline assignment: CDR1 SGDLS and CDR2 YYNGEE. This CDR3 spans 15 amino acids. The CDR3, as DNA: TGTGCCAGCAGGGTAGGGCCAGCTCGAAACTATGGCTACACCTTC. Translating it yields CASRVGPARNYGYTF.

CDR3 residues: CAWSEGVAGDEQFF. The CDR3 bases are TGTGCCTGGAGTGAGGGAGTAGCTGGCGATGAGCAGTTCTTC. The chain joins TRBV30 to TRBJ2-1, with TRBD2 as a possible D gene (5 bases). The CDR3 sequence is 14 residues long. The germline V and J ends were trimmed by 1 base and 8 bases, with 15 bases remaining between them. Germline V lookup: CDR1 GTSNPN, CDR2 SVGIG (reference sequence).

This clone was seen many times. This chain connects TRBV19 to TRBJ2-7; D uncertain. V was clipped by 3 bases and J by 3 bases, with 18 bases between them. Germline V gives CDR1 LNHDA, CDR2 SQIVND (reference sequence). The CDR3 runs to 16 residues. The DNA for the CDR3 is TGTGCCAGTAGTATCACGGGTTCGGCCTCCATCTACGAGCAGTACTTC. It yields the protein CASSITGSASIYEQYF. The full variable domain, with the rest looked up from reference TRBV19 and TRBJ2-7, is DGGITQSPKYLFRKEGQNVTLSCEQNLNHDAMYWYRQDPGQGLRLIYYSQIVNDFQKGDIAEGYSVSREKKESFPLTVTSAQKNPTAFYLCASSITGSASIYEQYFGPGTRLTVT.

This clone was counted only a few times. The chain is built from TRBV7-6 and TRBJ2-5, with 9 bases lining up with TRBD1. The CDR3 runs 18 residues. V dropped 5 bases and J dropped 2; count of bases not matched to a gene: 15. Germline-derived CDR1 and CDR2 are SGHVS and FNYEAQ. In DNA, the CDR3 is TGTGCCAGCAGCCAAAACAGGGGGCGGCTCATTAGGCAAGAGACCCAGTACTTC. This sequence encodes CASSQNRGRLIRQETQYF. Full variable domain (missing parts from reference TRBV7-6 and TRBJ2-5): GAGVSQSPRYKVTKRGQDVALRCDPISGHVSLYWYRQALGQGPEFLTYFNYEAQQDKSGLPNDRFSAERPEGSISTLTIQRTEQRDSAMYRCASSQNRGRLIRQETQYFGPGTRLLVL.

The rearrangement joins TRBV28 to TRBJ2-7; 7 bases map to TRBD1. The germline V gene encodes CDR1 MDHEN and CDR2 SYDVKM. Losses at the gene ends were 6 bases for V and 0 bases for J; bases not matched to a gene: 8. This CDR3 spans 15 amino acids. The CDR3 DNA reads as TGTGCCAGCAGCCCTGGACAGGCTTACTCCTACGAGCAGTACTTC. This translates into CASSPGQAYSYEQYF.